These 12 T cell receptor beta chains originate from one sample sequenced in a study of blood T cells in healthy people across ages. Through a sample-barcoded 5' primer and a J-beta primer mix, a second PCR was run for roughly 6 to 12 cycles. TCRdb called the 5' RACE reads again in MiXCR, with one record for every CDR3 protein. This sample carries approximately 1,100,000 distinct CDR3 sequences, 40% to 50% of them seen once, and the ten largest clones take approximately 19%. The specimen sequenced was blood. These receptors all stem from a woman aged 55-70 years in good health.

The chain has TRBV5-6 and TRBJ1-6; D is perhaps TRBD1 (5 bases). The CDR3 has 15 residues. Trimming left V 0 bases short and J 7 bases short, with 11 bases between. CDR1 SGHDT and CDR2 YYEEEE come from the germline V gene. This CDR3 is CASSLVAGINSPLHF. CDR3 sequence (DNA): TGTGCCAGCAGCTTGGTGGCAGGGATCAATTCACCCCTCCACTTT.

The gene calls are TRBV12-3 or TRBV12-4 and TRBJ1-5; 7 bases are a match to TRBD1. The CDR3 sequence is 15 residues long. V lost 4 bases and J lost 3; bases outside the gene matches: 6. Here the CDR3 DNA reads TGTGCCAGCAGTTCAACCGGGACAGACAATCAGCCCCAGCATTTT. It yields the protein CASSSTGTDNQPQHF.

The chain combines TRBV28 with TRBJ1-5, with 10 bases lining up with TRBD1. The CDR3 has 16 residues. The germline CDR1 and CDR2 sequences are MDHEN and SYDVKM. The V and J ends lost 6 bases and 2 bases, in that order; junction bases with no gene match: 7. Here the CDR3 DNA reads TGTGCCAGCAGGAGGGACAGGGGAGCGGGCAATCAGCCCCAGCATTTT. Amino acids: CASRRDRGAGNQPQHF.

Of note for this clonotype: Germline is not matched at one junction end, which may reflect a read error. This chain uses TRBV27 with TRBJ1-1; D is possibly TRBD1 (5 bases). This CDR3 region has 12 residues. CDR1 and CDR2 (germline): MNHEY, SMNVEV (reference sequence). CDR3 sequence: CANSSGTGEAFF. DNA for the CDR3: TGTGCCAACAGTAGCGGGACGGGTGAAGCTTTCTTT.

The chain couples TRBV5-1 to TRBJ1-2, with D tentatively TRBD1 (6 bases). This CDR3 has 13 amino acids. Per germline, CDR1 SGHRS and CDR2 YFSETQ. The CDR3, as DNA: TGCGCTACAAACAGGGATGAGGGCTATGGCTACACCTTC. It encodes CATNRDEGYGYTF.

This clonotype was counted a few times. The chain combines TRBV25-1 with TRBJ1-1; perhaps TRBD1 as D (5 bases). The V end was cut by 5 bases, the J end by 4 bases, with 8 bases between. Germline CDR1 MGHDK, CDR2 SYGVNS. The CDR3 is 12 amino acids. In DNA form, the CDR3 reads TGTGCCAGCAGTCGGGGGGTCACTGAAGCTTTCTTT. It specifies CASSRGVTEAFF. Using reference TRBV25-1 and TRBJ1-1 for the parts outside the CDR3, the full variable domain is EADIYQTPRYLVIGTGKKITLECSQTMGHDKMYWYQQDPGMELHLIHYSYGVNSTEKGDLSSESTVSRIRTEHFPLTLESARPSHTSQYLCASSRGVTEAFFGQGTRLTVV.

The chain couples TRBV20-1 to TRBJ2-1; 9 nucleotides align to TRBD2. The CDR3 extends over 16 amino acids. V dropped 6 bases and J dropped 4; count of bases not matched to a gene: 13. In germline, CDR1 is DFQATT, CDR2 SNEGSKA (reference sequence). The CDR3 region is CSAPNPGTSRYNEQFF. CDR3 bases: TGCAGTGCCCCGAATCCCGGGACTAGCCGATACAATGAGCAGTTCTTC.

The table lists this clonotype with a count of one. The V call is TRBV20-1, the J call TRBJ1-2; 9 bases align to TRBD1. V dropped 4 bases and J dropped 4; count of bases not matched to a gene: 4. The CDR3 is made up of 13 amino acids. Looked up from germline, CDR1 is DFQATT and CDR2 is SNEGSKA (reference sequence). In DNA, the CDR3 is TGCAGTGCTAAGTCGACAGGGGGCTATGGCTACACCTTC. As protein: CSAKSTGGYGYTF.

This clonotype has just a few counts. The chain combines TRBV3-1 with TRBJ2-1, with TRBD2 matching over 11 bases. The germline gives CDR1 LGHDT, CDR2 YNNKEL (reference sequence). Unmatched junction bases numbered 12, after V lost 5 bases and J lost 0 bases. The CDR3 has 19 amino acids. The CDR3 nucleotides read TGTGCCAGCAGCACCCGGGGACTAGCGGAGACCAGCTCCTACAATGAGCAGTTCTTC. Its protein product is CASSTRGLAETSSYNEQFF.

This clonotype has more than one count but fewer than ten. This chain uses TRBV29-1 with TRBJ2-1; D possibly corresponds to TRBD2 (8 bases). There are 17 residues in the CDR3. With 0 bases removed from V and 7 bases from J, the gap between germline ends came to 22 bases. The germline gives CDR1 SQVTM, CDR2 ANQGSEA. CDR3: CSVEDWRKGGGGNEQFF. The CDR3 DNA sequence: TGCAGCGTTGAAGATTGGAGAAAAGGGGGCGGGGGGAATGAGCAGTTCTTC.

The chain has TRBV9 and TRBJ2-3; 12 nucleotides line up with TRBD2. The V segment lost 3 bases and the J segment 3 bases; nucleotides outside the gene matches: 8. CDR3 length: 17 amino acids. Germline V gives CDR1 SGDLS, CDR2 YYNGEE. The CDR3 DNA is TGTGCCAGCAGCGACGAGACTAGCGGGAGAGGAACAGATACGCAGTATTTT. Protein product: CASSDETSGRGTDTQYF.

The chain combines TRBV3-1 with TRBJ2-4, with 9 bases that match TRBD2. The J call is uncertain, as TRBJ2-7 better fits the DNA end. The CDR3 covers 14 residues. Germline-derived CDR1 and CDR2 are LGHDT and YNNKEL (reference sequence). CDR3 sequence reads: CASSRGTSSHEQYF. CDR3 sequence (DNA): TGTGCCAGCAGCCGCGGGACTAGCAGCCACGAGCAGTACTTC.